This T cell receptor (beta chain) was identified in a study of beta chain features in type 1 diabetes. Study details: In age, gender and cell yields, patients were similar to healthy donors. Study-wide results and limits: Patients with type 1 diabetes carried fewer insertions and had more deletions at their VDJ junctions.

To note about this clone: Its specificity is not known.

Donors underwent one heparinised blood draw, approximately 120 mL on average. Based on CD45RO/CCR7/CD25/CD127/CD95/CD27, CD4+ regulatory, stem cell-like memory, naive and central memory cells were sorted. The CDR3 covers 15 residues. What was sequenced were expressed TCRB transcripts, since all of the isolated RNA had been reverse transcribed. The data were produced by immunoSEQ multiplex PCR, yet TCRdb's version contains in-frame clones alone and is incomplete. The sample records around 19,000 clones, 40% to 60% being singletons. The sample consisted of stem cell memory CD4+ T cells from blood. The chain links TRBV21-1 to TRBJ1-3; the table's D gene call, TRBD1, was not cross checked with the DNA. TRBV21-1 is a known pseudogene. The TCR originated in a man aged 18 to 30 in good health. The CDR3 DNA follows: TGTGCCAGCAGCAAACGGGGACAGGCTGGAAACACCATATATTTT. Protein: CASSKRGQAGNTIYF.